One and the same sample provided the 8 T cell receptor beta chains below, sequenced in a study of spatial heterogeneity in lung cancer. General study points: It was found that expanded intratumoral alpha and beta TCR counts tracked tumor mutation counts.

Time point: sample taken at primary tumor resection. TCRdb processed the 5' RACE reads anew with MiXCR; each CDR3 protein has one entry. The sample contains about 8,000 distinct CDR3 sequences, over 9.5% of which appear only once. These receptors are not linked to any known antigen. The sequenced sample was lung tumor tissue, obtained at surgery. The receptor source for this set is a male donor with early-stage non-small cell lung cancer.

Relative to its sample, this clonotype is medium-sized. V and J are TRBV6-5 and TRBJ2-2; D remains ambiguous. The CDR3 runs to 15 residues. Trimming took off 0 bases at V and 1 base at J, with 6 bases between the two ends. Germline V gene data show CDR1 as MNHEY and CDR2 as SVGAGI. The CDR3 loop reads CASSYSSLNTGELFF. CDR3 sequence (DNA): TGTGCCAGCAGTTACTCTTCACTGAACACCGGGGAGCTGTTTTTT.

The CDR3 bases are TGTGCCAGCAGCGGTACACCTTTCGAGCAGTACTTC. Amino acid sequence: CASSGTPFEQYF. The chain combines TRBV7-9 with TRBJ2-7; D uncertain. CDR3 length equals 12 residues. CDR1 is SEHNR and CDR2 is FQNEAQ in the germline V gene (reference sequence). With 5 bases removed from V and 6 bases from J, the gap between germline ends came to 11 bases. The full variable domain, completed using reference TRBV7-9 and TRBJ2-7, is DTGVSQNPRHKITKRGQNVTFRCDPISEHNRLYWYRQTLGQGPEFLTYFQNEAQLEKSRLLSDRFSAERPKGSFSTLEIQRTEQGDSAMYLCASSGTPFEQYFGPGTRLTVT.

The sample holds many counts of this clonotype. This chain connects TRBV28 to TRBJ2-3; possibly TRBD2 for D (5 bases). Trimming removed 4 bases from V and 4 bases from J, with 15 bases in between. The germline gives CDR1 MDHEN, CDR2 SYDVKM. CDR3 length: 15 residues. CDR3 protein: CASSSFSSRADTQYF. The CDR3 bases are TGTGCCAGCAGTTCCTTTTCTTCGAGGGCAGATACGCAGTATTTT. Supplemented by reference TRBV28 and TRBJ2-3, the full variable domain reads DVKVTQSSRYLVKRTGEKVFLECVQDMDHENMFWYRQDPGLGLRLIYFSYDVKMKEKGDIPEGYSVSREKKERFSLILESASTNQTSMYLCASSSFSSRADTQYFGPGTRLTVL.

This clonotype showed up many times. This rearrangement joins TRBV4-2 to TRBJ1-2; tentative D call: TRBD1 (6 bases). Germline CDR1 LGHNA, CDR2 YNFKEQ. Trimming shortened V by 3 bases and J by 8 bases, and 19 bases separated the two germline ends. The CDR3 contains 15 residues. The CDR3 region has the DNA TGTGCCAGCAGCCATGCTACAGGGCTTTTTCTCGGCTACACCTTC. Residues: CASSHATGLFLGYTF.

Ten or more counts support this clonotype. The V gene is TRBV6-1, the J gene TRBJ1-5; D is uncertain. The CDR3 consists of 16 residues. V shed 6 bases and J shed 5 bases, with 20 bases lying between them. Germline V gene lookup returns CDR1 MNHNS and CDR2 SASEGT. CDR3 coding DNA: TGTGCCAGCAGACCCTTTGCGGGTAAATGGGATCAGCCCCAGCATTTT. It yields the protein CASRPFAGKWDQPQHF.

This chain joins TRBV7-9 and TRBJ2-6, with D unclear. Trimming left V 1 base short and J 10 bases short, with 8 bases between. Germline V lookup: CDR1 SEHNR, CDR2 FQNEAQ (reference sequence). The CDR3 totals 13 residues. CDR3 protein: CASSLVSINVLTF. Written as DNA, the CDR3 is TGTGCCAGCAGCTTAGTGTCTATAAACGTCCTGACTTTC.

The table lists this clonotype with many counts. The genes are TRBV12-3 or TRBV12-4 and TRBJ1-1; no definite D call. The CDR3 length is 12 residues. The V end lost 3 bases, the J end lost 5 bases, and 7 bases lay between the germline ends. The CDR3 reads CASSFPGTEAFF. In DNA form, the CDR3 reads TGTGCCAGCAGTTTCCCGGGTACTGAAGCTTTCTTT.

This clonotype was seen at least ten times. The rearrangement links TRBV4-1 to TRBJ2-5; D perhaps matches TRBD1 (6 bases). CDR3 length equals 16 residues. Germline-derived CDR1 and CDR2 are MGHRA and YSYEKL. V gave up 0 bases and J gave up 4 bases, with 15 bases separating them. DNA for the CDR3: TGCGCCAGCAGCCAAGATCCGGGGTTAGGGGGAGAGACCCAGTACTTC. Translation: CASSQDPGLGGETQYF.